A single sample is the source of the 14 T cell receptor beta chains below, sequenced in a study of blood T cell repertoires in COVID-19. Repertoires were generated with immunoSEQ multiplex PCR, while TCRdb's copy carries only in-frame clones and drops some. Here the sample spans some 450,000 clones, around 90% being singletons. Specimen: peripheral blood. The receptors were sampled from a man in his late teens or twenties with COVID-19, enrolled during active disease.

The V and J genes are TRBV7-9 and TRBJ2-4; 8 bases map to TRBD1. This CDR3 comprises 15 residues. Trimming cost V 3 bases and J 4 bases; bases outside gene matches: 5. Germline CDR1 is SEHNR and CDR2 is FQNEAQ (reference sequence). Written as DNA, the CDR3 is TGTGCCAGCAGCTTCCCGACAGGGGCAAAAAACATTCAGTACTTC. Its translation: CASSFPTGAKNIQYF.

This clone was counted between two and nine times. The chain has TRBV11-2 and TRBJ1-2; possible D gene TRBD1, 5 bases. Deletions cut 0 bases from V and 2 bases from J, with 10 bases between. CDR3 size: 15 residues. The V gene's germline CDR1 is SGHAT and CDR2 FQNNGV. The CDR3, as DNA: TGTGCCAGCAGCTTAGATATTGCAGGGAACTATGGCTACACCTTC. It is translated as CASSLDIAGNYGYTF.

The J gene is TRBJ2-3, the V gene TRBV13; weak D call: TRBD2 (5 bases). The CDR3 sequence is 16 residues long. Germline lookup yields CDR1 PRHDT and CDR2 FYEKMQ (reference sequence). V lost 5 bases and J lost 6, with 21 bases in between. CDR3 protein: CASSPTGTSFSDTQYF. Here the CDR3 DNA reads TGTGCCAGCAGCCCTACGGGTACTAGTTTTAGCGATACGCAGTATTTT.

This clone was counted once. The chain joins TRBV2 to TRBJ2-7; 7 bases line up with TRBD1. V was pared by 0 bases and J by 3 bases, with 2 bases of the junction left unmatched. The CDR3 spans 14 residues. Germline V gene lookup returns CDR1 SNHLY and CDR2 FYNNEI. In nucleotides, the CDR3 is TGTGCCAGCAGTGAAGCCCGACAGGGCTACGAGCAGTACTTC. Encoded protein: CASSEARQGYEQYF.

In DNA form, the CDR3 reads TGTGCCTGGAGGCGGGACAGGGGTATTTACATGAACACTGAAGCTTTCTTT. This translates into CAWRRDRGIYMNTEAFF. The gene calls are TRBV30 and TRBJ1-1; 10 nucleotides line up with TRBD1. With 3 bases clipped from V and 0 bases from J, the junction kept 10 bases outside the gene matches. The CDR3 spans 17 residues. From germline, CDR1 is GTSNPN and CDR2 SVGIG (reference sequence).

The chain is built from TRBV7-8 and TRBJ2-7, with 7 bases matching TRBD2. This CDR3 is built from 14 residues. J was trimmed by 1 base and V by 3 bases; bases with no gene match: 3. Germline V gene lookup returns CDR1 SGHVS and CDR2 FQNEAQ. The CDR3 loop reads CASSFQRDSYEQYF. DNA for the CDR3: TGTGCCAGCAGCTTCCAGCGGGATTCCTACGAGCAGTACTTC.

This sequence joins TRBV11-3 and TRBJ2-2; 7 bases map to TRBD2. The CDR3 has 17 amino acids. After removal of 1 base from V and 2 bases from J, the junction contained 7 bases not matched to a gene. Germline V gene sequence: CDR1 SGHNT, CDR2 YENEEA. CDR3 DNA: TGTGCCAGCAGCTTAGTATTGCTAGCGGTTAACACCGGGGAGCTGTTTTTT. Its translation: CASSLVLLAVNTGELFF.

V usage is TRBV5-1 and J usage is TRBJ2-3; no clear D. The CDR3 is made up of 12 amino acids. V gave up 4 bases and J gave up 0 bases, with 3 bases separating them. Germline loops: CDR1 SGHRS, CDR2 YFSETQ. In nucleotides, the CDR3 is TGCGCCAGCAGCACTAGCACAGATACGCAGTATTTT. Encoded protein: CASSTSTDTQYF.

The rearrangement links TRBV29-1 to TRBJ1-1, with D tentatively TRBD1 (5 bases). The length of the CDR3 is 13 residues. CDR1 and CDR2 (germline): SQVTM, ANQGSEA. Between the trimmed V and J ends, which lost 7 bases and 4 bases, there was a span of 16 bases. This CDR3 reads CSARGIGVTEAFF. CDR3 bases: TGCAGCGCTAGGGGTATCGGAGTCACTGAAGCTTTCTTT.

The genes are TRBV6-5 and TRBJ2-5; a possible D gene is TRBD1 (6 bases). The CDR3 loop spans 13 amino acids. CDR1 and CDR2 (germline): MNHEY, SVGAGI. V was clipped by 6 bases and J by 5 bases, with 13 bases between them. CDR3 bases: TGTGCCAGCAGCCATGACAGGACGGAGACCCAGTACTTC. Translated, it gives CASSHDRTETQYF.

The chain combines TRBV30 with TRBJ2-7; 9 bases line up with TRBD1. Per the germline V gene, CDR1 is GTSNPN and CDR2 is SVGIG (reference sequence). This CDR3 spans 14 amino acids. J was trimmed by 8 bases and V by 2 bases; bases with no gene match: 10. CDR3 coding DNA: TGTGCCTGGAGTTCCGGGACAGGGCTTTCCCAGCAGTACTTC. This translates into CAWSSGTGLSQQYF.

The CDR3 is CASSTGGTSYEQYF. Written as DNA, the CDR3 is TGTGCCAGCAGCACAGGGGGTACCTCCTACGAGCAGTACTTC. The V call is TRBV7-8, the J call TRBJ2-7; 8 bases are shared with TRBD1. CDR1 and CDR2 from the germline V gene are SGHVS and FQNEAQ. Trimming cost V 5 bases and J 0 bases; bases outside gene matches: 3. This CDR3 spans 14 amino acids.

The V call is TRBV9, the J call TRBJ2-2; TRBD2 might be the D (6 bases). Trimming pared 1 base from V and 7 bases from J, leaving 8 bases between. Germline lookup yields CDR1 SGDLS and CDR2 YYNGEE. This CDR3 comprises 13 residues. The CDR3 nucleotides read TGTGCCAGCAGCGTAAATAGCGGCGGGGAGCTGTTTTTT. Translating it yields CASSVNSGGELFF.

The chain uses TRBV5-1 and TRBJ2-3; D is uncertain. The CDR3 extends over 15 amino acids. V lost 2 bases, J lost 2 bases, and 12 bases lay in between. Germline lookup yields CDR1 SGHRS and CDR2 YFSETQ. The DNA of the CDR3 is TGCGCCAGCAGCTTAATCCCCGAGGTCACAGATACGCAGTATTTT. Amino acid sequence: CASSLIPEVTDTQYF.